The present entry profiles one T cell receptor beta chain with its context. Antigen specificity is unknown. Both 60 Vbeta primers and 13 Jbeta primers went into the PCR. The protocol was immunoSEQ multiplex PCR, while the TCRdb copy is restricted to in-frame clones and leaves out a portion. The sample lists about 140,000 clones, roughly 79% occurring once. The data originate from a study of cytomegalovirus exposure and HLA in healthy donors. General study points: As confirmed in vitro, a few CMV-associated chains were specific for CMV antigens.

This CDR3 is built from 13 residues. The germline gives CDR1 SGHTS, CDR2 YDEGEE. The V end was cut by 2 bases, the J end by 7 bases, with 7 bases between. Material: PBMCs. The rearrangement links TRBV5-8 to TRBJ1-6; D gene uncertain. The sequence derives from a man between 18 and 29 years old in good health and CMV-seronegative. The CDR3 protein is CASSFGRNSPLHF. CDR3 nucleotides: TGTGCCAGCAGCTTTGGCAGAAATTCACCCCTCCACTTT.